Listed below are T cell receptor beta chains from one sample, sequenced in a study of shared clonotypes between healthy human individuals. Profiled with immunoSEQ multiplex PCR; TCRdb holds only in-frame clones, not every one. The table lists over 750,000 clones, 90% to 97% of them singletons. Sequencing was performed on naive CD8+ T cells sorted from blood. Receptors originate from a man younger than 45 in good health. Each CDR3 is given with its conserved first and last residue. D genes are given only for firm matches.

D	V	J	DNA	CDR3
TRBD1	TRBV5-1	TRBJ2-7	TGCGCCAGCAGCCTACCGGACAGGGGTTCCTACGAGCAGTACTTC	CASSLPDRGSYEQYF
-	TRBV20-1	TRBJ2-3	TGCAGTGCTAGTCTGGATACGCAGTATTTT	CSASLDTQYF
-	TRBV7-9	TRBJ1-5	TGTGCCAGCAGCTACCCCGATCAGCCCCAGCATTTT	CASSYPDQPQHF
-	TRBV6-1	TRBJ2-7	TGTGCCAGCAGTGACTCACGGGACGGGCTGGACGAGCAGTACTTC	CASSDSRDGLDEQYF
-	TRBV7-6	TRBJ1-5	TGTGCCAGCAGCTTGGGGGGCCCCAATCAGCCCCAGCATTTT	CASSLGGPNQPQHF
TRBD2	TRBV7-8	TRBJ2-3	TGTGCCAGCAGAACCCTAGCGGGAGAGGGCACAGATACGCAGTATTTT	CASRTLAGEGTDTQYF
-	TRBV29-1	TRBJ2-1	TGCAGCGTTGAAGGAAGTGGAACTAGCTCGGGTGAGCAGTTCTTC	CSVEGSGTSSGEQFF
-	TRBV9	TRBJ2-7	TGTGCCAGCAGCGGAAGTAGTGGCTACGAGCAGTACTTC	CASSGSSGYEQYF
-	TRBV28	TRBJ2-1	TGTGCCAGCAGTTTAGGGCGGTTCAGTGAGCAGTTCTTC	CASSLGRFSEQFF
TRBD1	TRBV7-8	TRBJ2-2	TGTGCCAGCAGCCAGGAAGGACAGGGAACCACCGGGGAGCTGTTTTTT	CASSQEGQGTTGELFF
-	TRBV27	TRBJ1-5	TGTGCCAGCAGGATAAATTACAGCAATCAGCCCCAGCATTTT	CASRINYSNQPQHF
TRBD1	TRBV28	TRBJ2-7	TGTGCCAGCAGTCTTAGGACAGGGGTGCTCGAGCAGTACTTC	CASSLRTGVLEQYF
-	TRBV4-3	TRBJ2-7	TGCGCCAGCAGCCAAGCCCCACAGGATCTCTACGAGCAGTACTTC	CASSQAPQDLYEQYF
-	TRBV27	TRBJ1-5	TGTGCCAGCAGTTTTCAGGGCAGCGTAGCGCAGCCCCAGCATTTT	CASSFQGSVAQPQHF
TRBD1	TRBV5-4	TRBJ2-7	TGTGCCAGCAGCCTGGCGGGACAGGGTAGGTACGAGCAGTACTTC	CASSLAGQGRYEQYF
-	TRBV27	TRBJ2-7	TGTGCCAGCAGTTTCGATGGAGCCTACGAGCAGTACTTC	CASSFDGAYEQYF
-	TRBV6-6	TRBJ1-2	TGTGCCAGCAGTTACTCGACAGGAAATTATGGCTACACCTTC	CASSYSTGNYGYTF
TRBD1	TRBV28	TRBJ1-5	TGTGCCAGCAGGTACTCCCGGGACAGCTTCAATCAGCCCCAGCATTTT	CASRYSRDSFNQPQHF
-	TRBV7-6	TRBJ2-7	TGTGCCAGCAGCCCCGTTTTAGGGATCCACGAGCAGTACTTC	CASSPVLGIHEQYF
-	TRBV7-9	TRBJ2-7	TGTGCCAGCAGCCCTACCTTGACAGGACTAACCTACGAGCAGTACTTC	CASSPTLTGLTYEQYF
-	TRBV28	TRBJ2-1	TGTGCCAGCAGTTCAAGGAACCTGAGCGGTAGCTCCTACAATGAGCAGTTCTTC	CASSSRNLSGSSYNEQFF
-	TRBV11-2	TRBJ1-1	TGTGCCAGCAGCTTTGACCCCGAGGACACTGAAGCTTTCTTT	CASSFDPEDTEAFF
-	TRBV28	TRBJ2-1	TGTGCCAGCAGTACCCTGGGGCGCTATGAGCAGTTCTTC	CASSTLGRYEQFF
-	TRBV7-8	TRBJ2-2	TGTGCCAGCAGTACCCTGGTTTTCTCACTCGACAGGAACACCGGGGAGCTGTTTTTT	CASSTLVFSLDRNTGELFF